Following are 14 T cell receptor beta chains from one sample sequenced in a study of T cell responses to AZD1222 COVID-19 vaccine. Profiled with immunoSEQ multiplex PCR; TCRdb holds only in-frame clones, not every one. The data show fewer than 200,000 clones, 92% seen once. Sequences were derived from peripheral blood, sampled on day 0 of MenACWY control vaccination. Every receptor here comes from an adult in good health.

This rearrangement joins TRBV28 to TRBJ1-6; D might be TRBD1 (5 bases). CDR1 and CDR2 (germline): MDHEN, SYDVKM. There are 15 residues in the CDR3. V lost 1 base, J lost 7 bases, and 11 bases lay in between. The CDR3 sequence is CASSLSAGRNSPLHF. The CDR3 DNA sequence: TGTGCCAGCAGTTTATCGGCGGGGCGGAATTCACCCCTCCACTTT.

The chain carries TRBV20-1 and TRBJ2-7; TRBD2 matches at 14 bases. The CDR3 covers 14 residues. V was clipped by 3 bases and J by 7 bases; unmatched bases: 5. In germline, CDR1 is DFQATT, CDR2 SNEGSKA (reference sequence). The CDR3 DNA reads TGCAGTGCTAGTGGGACTAGCGGGAGAGAAGAGCAGTACTTC. Its protein is CSASGTSGREEQYF.

This clone was detected only once. As DNA, the CDR3 is TGCGCCAGCAGCCCGAGTCCGGGAGCGCAGGATACGCAGTATTTT. Its protein product is CASSPSPGAQDTQYF. The V call is TRBV5-1, the J call TRBJ2-3, with a possible D match to TRBD2 (6 bases). Germline CDR1 reads SGHRS; CDR2 reads YFSETQ. This CDR3 has 15 amino acids. Deletions cut 4 bases from V and 6 bases from J, with 18 bases between.

The chain combines TRBV30 with TRBJ1-6, with 7 bases fitting TRBD1. V trimming: 3 bases; J trimming: 4 bases; junction bases outside the gene matches: 12. The CDR3 is made up of 17 amino acids. Germline lookup yields CDR1 GTSNPN and CDR2 SVGIG (reference sequence). DNA for the CDR3: TGTGCCTGGAGATCCTCCGACCGGGACAGATATAATTCACCCCTCCACTTT. This codes for CAWRSSDRDRYNSPLHF.

The V and J genes are TRBV5-4 and TRBJ1-5; D remains unclear. This CDR3 spans 12 amino acids. CDR1 and CDR2 from the germline V gene are SGHNT and YYREEE (reference sequence). Between the trimmed V and J ends, which lost 0 bases and 5 bases, there was a span of 3 bases. The CDR3 region is CASSLDDQPQHF. The CDR3 region has the DNA TGTGCCAGCAGCTTGGACGATCAGCCCCAGCATTTT.

This rearrangement joins TRBV29-1 to TRBJ1-5; unclear D gene. Trimming took off 7 bases at V and 6 bases at J, with 16 bases between the two ends. CDR1 and CDR2 from the germline V gene are SQVTM and ANQGSEA. The CDR3 sequence is 13 residues long. CDR3 in amino acids: CSAVGGEGQPQHF. The CDR3 nucleotides read TGCAGCGCAGTAGGCGGGGAGGGTCAGCCCCAGCATTTT.

The V gene is TRBV19, the J gene TRBJ2-5; 7 bases agree with TRBD2. The ends lost 8 bases at V and 2 bases at J; junction bases unmatched: 11. The CDR3 is made up of 15 amino acids. The V gene's germline CDR1 is LNHDA and CDR2 SQIVND (reference sequence). The chain's CDR3 is CASGSEPGGQETQYF. DNA of the CDR3: TGTGCCAGTGGCTCAGAGCCGGGGGGACAAGAGACCCAGTACTTC.

The V gene is TRBV19, the J gene TRBJ2-1; 8 positions agree with TRBD2. The germline V gene encodes CDR1 LNHDA and CDR2 SQIVND (reference sequence). V was clipped by 1 base and J by 8 bases; unmatched bases: 4. The CDR3 has 14 residues. CDR3 coding DNA: TGTGCCAGTAGTATAGGACTAGCGAGGGATGAGCAGTTCTTC. It yields the protein CASSIGLARDEQFF. The full variable domain, completed using reference TRBV19 and TRBJ2-1, is DGGITQSPKYLFRKEGQNVTLSCEQNLNHDAMYWYRQDPGQGLRLIYYSQIVNDFQKGDIAEGYSVSREKKESFPLTVTSAQKNPTAFYLCASSIGLARDEQFFGPGTRLTVL.

The chain couples TRBV5-4 to TRBJ2-7, with D perhaps TRBD2 (5 bases). V was trimmed by 3 bases and J by 6 bases, leaving 10 bases between them. The germline V gene has CDR1 SGHNT and CDR2 YYREEE (reference sequence). The CDR3 has 12 residues. CDR3 nucleotides: TGTGCCAGCAGCTATACTAGAACCGAGCAGTACTTC. Translating gives CASSYTRTEQYF.

V and J are TRBV11-2 and TRBJ2-1; 10 bases line up with TRBD2. V lost 8 bases, J lost 7 bases, and 5 bases stayed unmatched. The germline V gene has CDR1 SGHAT and CDR2 FQNNGV. The CDR3 has 13 residues. DNA for the CDR3: TGTGCCAGCCGGGCTAGCGGGAGAAATGAGCAGTTCTTC. It encodes CASRASGRNEQFF.

The chain combines TRBV2 with TRBJ1-4; 11 bases match TRBD1. This CDR3 comprises 15 residues. CDR1 is SNHLY, CDR2 FYNNEI, per germline. The V and J ends lost 0 bases and 10 bases, in that order; junction bases with no gene match: 4. This chain's CDR3 is CASSEARTGGVKLFF. CDR3 in DNA: TGTGCCAGCAGTGAAGCTAGGACAGGGGGCGTAAAACTGTTTTTT. The full variable domain, in which reference TRBV2 and TRBJ1-4 provide the parts outside the CDR3, is EPEVTQTPSHQVTQMGQEVILRCVPISNHLYFYWYRQILGQKVEFLVSFYNNEISEKSEIFDDQFSVERPDGSNFTLKIRSTKLEDSAMYFCASSEARTGGVKLFFGSGTQLSVL.

The chain uses TRBV7-2 and TRBJ2-5; D not certain. The CDR3 runs 15 residues. Trimming took off 0 bases at V and 1 base at J, with 9 bases between the two ends. Germline lookup yields CDR1 SGHTA and CDR2 FQGNSA. CDR3 in amino acids: CASSLAESSQETQYF. DNA of the CDR3: TGTGCCAGCAGCTTAGCGGAGAGCAGCCAAGAGACCCAGTACTTC.

The chain recombines TRBV7-9 with TRBJ2-3, with TRBD2 matching over 13 bases. From germline, CDR1 is SEHNR and CDR2 FQNEAQ (reference sequence). CDR3 length equals 16 residues. J gave up 4 bases and V 4 bases, and 5 bases lay outside the gene matches. CDR3 residues: CASSYKTSGRPDTQYF. The CDR3 DNA reads as TGTGCCAGCAGCTACAAGACTAGCGGGAGGCCAGATACGCAGTATTTT. Full variable domain (remainder filled in from reference TRBV7-9 and TRBJ2-3): DTGVSQNPRHKITKRGQNVTFRCDPISEHNRLYWYRQTLGQGPEFLTYFQNEAQLEKSRLLSDRFSAERPKGSFSTLEIQRTEQGDSAMYLCASSYKTSGRPDTQYFGPGTRLTVL.

V gene TRBV15 combines with J gene TRBJ2-2; 9 bases are shared with TRBD1. Germline V gene data show CDR1 as LNHNV and CDR2 as YYDKDF (reference sequence). The CDR3 sequence is 14 residues long. J was trimmed by 6 bases and V by 5 bases; bases with no gene match: 4. DNA for the CDR3: TGTGCCACCAGCGGGACAGGGCATTCCGGGGAGCTGTTTTTT. This codes for CATSGTGHSGELFF. Based on the CDR3 plus reference TRBV15 and TRBJ2-2, the full variable domain is DAMVIQNPRYQVTQFGKPVTLSCSQTLNHNVMYWYQQKSSQAPKLLFHYYDKDFNNEADTPDNFQSRRPNTSFCFLDIRSPGLGDTAMYLCATSGTGHSGELFFGEGSRLTVL.